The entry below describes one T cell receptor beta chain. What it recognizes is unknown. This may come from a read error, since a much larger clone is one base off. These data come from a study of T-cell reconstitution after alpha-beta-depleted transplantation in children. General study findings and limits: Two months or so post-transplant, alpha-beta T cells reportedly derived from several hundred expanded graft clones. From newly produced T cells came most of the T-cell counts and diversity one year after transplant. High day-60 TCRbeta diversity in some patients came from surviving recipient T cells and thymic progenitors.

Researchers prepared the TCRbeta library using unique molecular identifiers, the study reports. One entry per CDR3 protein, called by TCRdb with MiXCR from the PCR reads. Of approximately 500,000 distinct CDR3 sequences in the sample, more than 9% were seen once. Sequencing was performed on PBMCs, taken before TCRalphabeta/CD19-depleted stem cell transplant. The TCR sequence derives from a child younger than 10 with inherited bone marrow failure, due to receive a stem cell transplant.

The CDR3 sequence: CTSSGGTGELFF. The CDR3 nucleotides are TGTACCAGCAGCGGAGGGACCGGGGAGCTGTTTTTT. The chain uses TRBV9 and TRBJ2-2; perhaps TRBD2 as D (6 bases). Germline V gives CDR1 SGDLS, CDR2 YYNGEE. This CDR3 is built from 12 residues.